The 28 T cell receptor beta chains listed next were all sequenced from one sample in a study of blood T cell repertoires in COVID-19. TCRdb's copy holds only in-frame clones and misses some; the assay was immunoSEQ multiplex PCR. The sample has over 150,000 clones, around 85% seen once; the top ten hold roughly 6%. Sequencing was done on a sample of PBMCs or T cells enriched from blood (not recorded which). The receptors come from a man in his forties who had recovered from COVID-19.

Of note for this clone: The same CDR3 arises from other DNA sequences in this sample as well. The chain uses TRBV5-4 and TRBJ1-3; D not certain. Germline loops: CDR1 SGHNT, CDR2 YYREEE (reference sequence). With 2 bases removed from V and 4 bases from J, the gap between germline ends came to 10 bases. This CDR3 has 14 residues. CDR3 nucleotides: TGTGCCAGCAGCTTAGCGGGGAGCGGAAACACCATATATTTT. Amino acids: CASSLAGSGNTIYF.

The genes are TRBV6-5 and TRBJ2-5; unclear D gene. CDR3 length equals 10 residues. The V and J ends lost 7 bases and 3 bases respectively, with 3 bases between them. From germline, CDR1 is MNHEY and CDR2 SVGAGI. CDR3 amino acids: CASTEETQYF. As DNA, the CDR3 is TGTGCCAGCACCGAAGAGACCCAGTACTTC.

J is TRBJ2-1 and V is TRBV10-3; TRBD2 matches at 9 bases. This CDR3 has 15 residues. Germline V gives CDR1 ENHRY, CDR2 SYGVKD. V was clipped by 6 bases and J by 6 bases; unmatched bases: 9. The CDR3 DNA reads TGTGCCATCAGCCCAGCTGGCGGGAGGGTCAATGAGCAGTTCTTC. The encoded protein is CAISPAGGRVNEQFF.

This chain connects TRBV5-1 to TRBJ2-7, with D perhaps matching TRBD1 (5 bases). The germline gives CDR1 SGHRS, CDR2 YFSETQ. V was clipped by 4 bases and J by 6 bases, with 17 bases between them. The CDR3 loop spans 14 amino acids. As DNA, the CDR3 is TGCGCCAGCAGCCCCCCGACTCGACAGAGCGAGCAGTACTTC. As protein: CASSPPTRQSEQYF.

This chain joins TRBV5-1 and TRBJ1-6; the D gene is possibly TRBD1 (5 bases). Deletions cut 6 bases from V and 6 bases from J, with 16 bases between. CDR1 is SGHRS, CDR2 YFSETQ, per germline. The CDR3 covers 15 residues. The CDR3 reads CASTKEGRTNSPLHF. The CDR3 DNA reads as TGCGCCAGCACCAAGGAGGGACGGACTAATTCACCCCTCCACTTT. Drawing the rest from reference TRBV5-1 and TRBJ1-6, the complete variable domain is KAGVTQTPRYLIKTRGQQVTLSCSPISGHRSVSWYQQTPGQGLQFLFEYFSETQRNKGNFPGRFSGRQFSNSRSEMNVSTLELGDSALYLCASTKEGRTNSPLHFGNGTRLTVT.

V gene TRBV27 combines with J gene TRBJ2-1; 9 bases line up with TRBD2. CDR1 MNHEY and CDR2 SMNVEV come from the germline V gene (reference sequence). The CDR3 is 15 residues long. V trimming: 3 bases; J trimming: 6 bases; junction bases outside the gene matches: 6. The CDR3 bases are TGTGCCAGCAGTTTTATAGCGGGAGCTGGCAATGAGCAGTTCTTC. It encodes CASSFIAGAGNEQFF.

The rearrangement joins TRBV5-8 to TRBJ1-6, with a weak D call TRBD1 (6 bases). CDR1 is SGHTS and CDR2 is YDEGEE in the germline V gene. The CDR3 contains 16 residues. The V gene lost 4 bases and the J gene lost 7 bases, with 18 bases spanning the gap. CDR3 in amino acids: CASSRNQGIGNSPLHF. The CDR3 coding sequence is TGTGCCAGCAGCCGCAACCAGGGGATTGGGAATTCACCCCTCCACTTT.

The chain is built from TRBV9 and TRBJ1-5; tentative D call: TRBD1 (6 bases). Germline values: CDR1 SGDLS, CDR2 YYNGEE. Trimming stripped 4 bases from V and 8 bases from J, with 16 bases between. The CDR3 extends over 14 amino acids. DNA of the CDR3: TGTGCCAGCAGCCCCAAGGACAGCCCTGAGCCCCAGCATTTT. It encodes CASSPKDSPEPQHF.

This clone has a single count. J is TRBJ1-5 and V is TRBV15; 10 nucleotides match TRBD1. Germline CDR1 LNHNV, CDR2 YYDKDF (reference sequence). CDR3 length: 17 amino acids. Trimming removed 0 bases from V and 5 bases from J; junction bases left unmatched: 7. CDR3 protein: CATSRDPTGGSHQPQHF. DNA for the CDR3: TGTGCCACCAGCAGAGATCCGACAGGGGGCTCTCATCAGCCCCAGCATTTT.

The CDR3 DNA reads TGTGCCTGCCACCGGGACAATGAAGAGACCCAGTACTTC. It is translated as CACHRDNEETQYF. The rearrangement links TRBV30 to TRBJ2-5; D is perhaps TRBD1 (6 bases). Per the germline V gene, CDR1 is GTSNPN and CDR2 is SVGIG (reference sequence). CDR3 length: 13 residues. With 6 bases removed from V and 3 bases from J, the gap between germline ends came to 14 bases.

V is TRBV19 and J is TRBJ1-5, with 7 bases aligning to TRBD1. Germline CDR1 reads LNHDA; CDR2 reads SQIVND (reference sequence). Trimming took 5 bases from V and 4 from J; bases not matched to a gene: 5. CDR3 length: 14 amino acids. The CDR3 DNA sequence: TGTGCCAGTAGTCCGCCGGGACAGAATCAGCCCCAGCATTTT. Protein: CASSPPGQNQPQHF.

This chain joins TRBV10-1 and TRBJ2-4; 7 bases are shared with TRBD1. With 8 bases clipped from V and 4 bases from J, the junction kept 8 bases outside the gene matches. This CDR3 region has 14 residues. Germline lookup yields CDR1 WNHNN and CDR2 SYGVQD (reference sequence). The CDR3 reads CASPPTGTKNIQYF. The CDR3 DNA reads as TGCGCCAGCCCCCCGACAGGGACGAAAAACATTCAGTACTTC.

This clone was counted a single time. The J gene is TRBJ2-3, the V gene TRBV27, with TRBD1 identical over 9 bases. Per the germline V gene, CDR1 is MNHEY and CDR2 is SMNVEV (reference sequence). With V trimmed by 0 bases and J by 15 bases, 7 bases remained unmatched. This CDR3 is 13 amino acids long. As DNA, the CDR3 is TGTGCCAGCAGTTTATCGACAGGGGGAGAGAGATATTTT. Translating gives CASSLSTGGERYF.

CDR3 sequence: CASSPDIARNTIYF. CDR3 sequence (DNA): TGTGCCAGCAGCCCCGACATCGCCCGAAACACCATATATTTT. The chain has TRBV6-5 and TRBJ1-3; no reliable D call. In germline, CDR1 is MNHEY, CDR2 SVGAGI. Trimming took 6 bases from V and 5 from J, leaving 14 bases between them. The CDR3 is made up of 14 amino acids.

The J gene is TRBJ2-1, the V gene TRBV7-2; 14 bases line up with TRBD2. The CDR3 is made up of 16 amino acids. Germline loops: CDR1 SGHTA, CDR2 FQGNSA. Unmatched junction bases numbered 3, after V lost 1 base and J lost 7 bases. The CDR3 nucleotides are TGTGCCAGCAGCTTAGAAGGGACTAGCGGGAGTAATGAGCAGTTCTTC. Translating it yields CASSLEGTSGSNEQFF.

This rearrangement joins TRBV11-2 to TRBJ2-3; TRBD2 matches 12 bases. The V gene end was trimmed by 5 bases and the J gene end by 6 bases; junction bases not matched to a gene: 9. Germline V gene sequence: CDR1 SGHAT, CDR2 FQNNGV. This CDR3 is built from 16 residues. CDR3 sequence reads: CASSPLTSGGGDTQYF. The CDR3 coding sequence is TGTGCCAGCAGCCCGCTGACTAGCGGGGGAGGTGATACGCAGTATTTT.

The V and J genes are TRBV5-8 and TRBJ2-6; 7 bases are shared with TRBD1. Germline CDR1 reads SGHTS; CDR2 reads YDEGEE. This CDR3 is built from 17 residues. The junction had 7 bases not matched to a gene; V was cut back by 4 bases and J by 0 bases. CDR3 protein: CASSPWTGSSGANVLTF. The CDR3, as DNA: TGTGCCAGCAGCCCTTGGACAGGCAGCTCTGGGGCCAACGTCCTGACTTTC.

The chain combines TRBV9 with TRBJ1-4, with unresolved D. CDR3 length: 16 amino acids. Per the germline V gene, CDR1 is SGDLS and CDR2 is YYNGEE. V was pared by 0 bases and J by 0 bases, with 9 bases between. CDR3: CASSVEGGTTNEKLFF. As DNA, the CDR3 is TGTGCCAGCAGCGTAGAGGGAGGAACAACTAATGAAAAACTGTTTTTT.

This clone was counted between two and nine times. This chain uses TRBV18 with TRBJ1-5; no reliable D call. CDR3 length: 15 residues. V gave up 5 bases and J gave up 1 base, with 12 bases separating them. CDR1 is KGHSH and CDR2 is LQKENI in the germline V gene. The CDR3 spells CASSVDAGSNQPQHF. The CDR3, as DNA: TGTGCCAGCTCAGTTGACGCAGGAAGCAATCAGCCCCAGCATTTT.

The CDR3 sequence is CASSVRESPYEQYF. The CDR3 DNA follows: TGTGCCAGCAGCGTAAGAGAATCCCCCTACGAGCAGTACTTC. The chain couples TRBV9 to TRBJ2-7; no definite D call. V lost 1 base to trimming and J lost 2 bases, with 10 bases between them. In germline, CDR1 is SGDLS, CDR2 YYNGEE. The CDR3 runs to 14 residues. The whole variable domain, remainder taken from reference TRBV9 and TRBJ2-7, is DSGVTQTPKHLITATGQRVTLRCSPRSGDLSVYWYQQSLDQGLQFLIQYYNGEERAKGNILERFSAQQFPDLHSELNLSSLELGDSALYFCASSVRESPYEQYFGPGTRLTVT.

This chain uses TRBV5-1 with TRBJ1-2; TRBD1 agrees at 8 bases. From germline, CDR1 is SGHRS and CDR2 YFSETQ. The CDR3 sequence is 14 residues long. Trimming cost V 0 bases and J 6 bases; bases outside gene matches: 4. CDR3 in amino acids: CASSLAQGADGYTF. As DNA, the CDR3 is TGCGCCAGCAGCTTGGCTCAGGGGGCGGATGGCTACACCTTC.

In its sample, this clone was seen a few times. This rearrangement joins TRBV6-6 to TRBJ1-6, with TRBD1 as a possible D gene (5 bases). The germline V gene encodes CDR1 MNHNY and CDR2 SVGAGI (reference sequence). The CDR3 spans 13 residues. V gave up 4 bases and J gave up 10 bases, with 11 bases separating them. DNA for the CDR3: TGTGCCAGCAGTTTCCTGACAGTCTCACCCCTCCACTTT. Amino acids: CASSFLTVSPLHF.

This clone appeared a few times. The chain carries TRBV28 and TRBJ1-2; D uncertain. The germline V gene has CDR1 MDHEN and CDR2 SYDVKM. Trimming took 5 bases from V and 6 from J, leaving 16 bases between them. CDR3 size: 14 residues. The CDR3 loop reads CASSRQPVRDGYTF. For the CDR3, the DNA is TGTGCCAGCAGTCGCCAACCCGTACGGGATGGCTACACCTTC.

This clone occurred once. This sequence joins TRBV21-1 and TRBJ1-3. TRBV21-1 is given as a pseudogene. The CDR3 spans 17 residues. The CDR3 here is CASSKGGDMSSGNTIYF. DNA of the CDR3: TGTGCCAGCAGCAAGGGAGGGGATATGAGCTCTGGAAACACCATATATTTT.

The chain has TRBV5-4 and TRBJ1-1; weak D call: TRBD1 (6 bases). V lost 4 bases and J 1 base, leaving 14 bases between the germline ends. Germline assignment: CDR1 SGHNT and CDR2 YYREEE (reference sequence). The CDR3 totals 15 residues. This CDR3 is CASSRPDRQNTEAFF. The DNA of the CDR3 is TGTGCCAGCAGCCGTCCAGACAGGCAGAACACTGAAGCTTTCTTT. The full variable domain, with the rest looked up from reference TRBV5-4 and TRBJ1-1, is ETGVTQSPTHLIKTRGQQVTLRCSSQSGHNTVSWYQQALGQGPQFIFQYYREEENGRGNFPPRFSGLQFPNYSSELNVNALELDDSALYLCASSRPDRQNTEAFFGQGTRLTVV.

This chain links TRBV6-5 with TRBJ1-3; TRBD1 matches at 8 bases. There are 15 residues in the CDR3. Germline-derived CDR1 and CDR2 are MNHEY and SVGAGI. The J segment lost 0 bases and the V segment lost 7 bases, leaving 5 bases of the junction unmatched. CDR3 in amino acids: CASTQGQGSGNTIYF. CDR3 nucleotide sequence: TGTGCCAGCACCCAAGGACAGGGCTCTGGAAACACCATATATTTT.

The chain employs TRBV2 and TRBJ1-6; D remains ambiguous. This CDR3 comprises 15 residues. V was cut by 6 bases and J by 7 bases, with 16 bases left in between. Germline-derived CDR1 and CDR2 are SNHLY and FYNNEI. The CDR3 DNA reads TGTGCCAGCAGGGGCAGGCCAGAAGTAAATTCACCCCTCCACTTT. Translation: CASRGRPEVNSPLHF. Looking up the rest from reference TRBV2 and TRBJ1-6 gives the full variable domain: EPEVTQTPSHQVTQMGQEVILRCVPISNHLYFYWYRQILGQKVEFLVSFYNNEISEKSEIFDDQFSVERPDGSNFTLKIRSTKLEDSAMYFCASRGRPEVNSPLHFGNGTRLTVT.

The CDR3 DNA is TGCGCCAGCAGCTCCCTTAATTCACCCCTCCACTTT. Translation gives CASSSLNSPLHF. V usage is TRBV5-1 and J usage is TRBJ1-6, with no clear D. CDR1 SGHRS and CDR2 YFSETQ come from the germline V gene. Trimming shortened V by 3 bases and J by 6 bases, and 4 bases separated the two germline ends. The CDR3 extends over 12 amino acids.